Included here is one T cell receptor beta chain sequence, with context. The CDR3 has 12 residues. CDR1 and CDR2 from the germline V gene are LGHDT and YNNKEL (reference sequence). V shed 5 bases and J shed 12 bases, with 11 bases lying between them. This sample stems from a study of blood T cell repertoires in COVID-19. Original handling: How many nucleated cells were present was estimated from reference gene primer amplification. TCRdb's table, derived via immunoSEQ multiplex PCR, lists solely in-frame clones and lacks some. V, J and clone size were drawn from that table, and D and trimming were deduced from the DNA. The data hold tens of thousands of clones, with approximately 80% observed a single time.

V is TRBV3-1 (or the pseudogene TRBV3-2) and J is TRBJ1-6, with a tentative D call TRBD1 (6 bases). The receptor's source is a man at least 80 years old with acute or convalescent COVID-19. The sequencing input was peripheral blood. CDR3 nucleotides: TGTGCCAGCAGCTACAGGGAGCTACCCCTCCACTTT. Translation: CASSYRELPLHF.